This entry lists 32 T cell receptor beta chains sequenced from one sample in a study of OX40 agonist ivuxolimab in advanced cancers. TCRdb's table, derived via immunoSEQ multiplex PCR, lists solely in-frame clones and lacks some. The sample carries over 90,000 clones, roughly 95% recorded once. The material sequenced was CD4+ or CD8+ T cells sorted from blood, taken in a trial of the OX40 agonist ivuxolimab. The receptor source for this set is an adult with an advanced solid tumor such as melanoma, head and neck, liver or kidney cancer.

The rearrangement uses TRBV9 and TRBJ2-1; 8 bases are a match to TRBD2. Trimming cost V 0 bases and J 6 bases; bases outside gene matches: 8. The CDR3 is made up of 16 amino acids. Germline V gene sequence: CDR1 SGDLS, CDR2 YYNGEE. CDR3 region: CASSVVPGGHVNEQFF. CDR3 nucleotides: TGTGCCAGCAGCGTAGTCCCGGGAGGGCATGTCAATGAGCAGTTCTTC.

The chain employs TRBV7-9 and TRBJ2-5; D might be TRBD2 (7 bases). The CDR3 covers 16 residues. Germline V gives CDR1 SEHNR, CDR2 FQNEAQ (reference sequence). Trimming took 2 bases from V and 5 from J, leaving 18 bases between them. The CDR3 region has the DNA TGTGCCAGCAGCTTAAGGTTGACGGGGGGCTTGGAGACCCAGTACTTC. Its protein is CASSLRLTGGLETQYF. The variable domain in full, with the rest retrieved from reference TRBV7-9 and TRBJ2-5, is DTGVSQNPRHKITKRGQNVTFRCDPISEHNRLYWYRQTLGQGPEFLTYFQNEAQLEKSRLLSDRFSAERPKGSFSTLEIQRTEQGDSAMYLCASSLRLTGGLETQYFGPGTRLLVL.

Turning to this clone: The same CDR3 also results from other DNA sequences found in this sample. The chain links TRBV7-2 to TRBJ2-7, with 8 bases identical to TRBD1. This CDR3 contains 15 residues. With 3 bases clipped from V and 1 base from J, the junction kept 5 bases outside the gene matches. CDR1 and CDR2 (germline): SGHTA, FQGNSA. The CDR3 DNA sequence: TGTGCCAGCAGCTTCGGGGACAGGACTTCCTACGAGCAGTACTTC. Residues: CASSFGDRTSYEQYF. The complete variable domain, with remaining parts taken from reference TRBV7-2 and TRBJ2-7, reads GAGVSQSPSNKVTEKGKDVELRCDPISGHTALYWYRQSLGQGLEFLIYFQGNSAPDKSGLPSDRFSAERTGGSVSTLTIQRTQQEDSAVYLCASSFGDRTSYEQYFGPGTRLTVT.

The chain is built from TRBV2 and TRBJ2-4; D might be TRBD1 or TRBD2, each matching 5 bases. This CDR3 is 13 amino acids long. Between the trimmed V and J ends, which lost 8 bases and 5 bases, there was a span of 13 bases. The germline V gene has CDR1 SNHLY and CDR2 FYNNEI. The CDR3 nucleotides are TGTGCCAGCCGTAGGGACGGGGAAAACATTCAGTACTTC. Amino acids: CASRRDGENIQYF.

The chain employs TRBV10-2 and TRBJ2-3; no reliable D call. CDR1 and CDR2 (germline): WSHSY, SAAADI. The ends were cut back, 10 bases at V and 0 bases at J, with 17 bases in the middle. The CDR3 contains 15 residues. CDR3 DNA: TGCGCCACAGCCTTAGGAGCTACGAGCACAGATACGCAGTATTTT. Its protein is CATALGATSTDTQYF.

The V gene is TRBV5-6, the J gene TRBJ2-3; TRBD2 matches 7 bases. There are 18 residues in the CDR3. V dropped 3 bases and J dropped 3; count of bases not matched to a gene: 16. Per germline, CDR1 SGHDT and CDR2 YYEEEE. CDR3 amino acids: CASSSARTRSVSTDTQYF. The CDR3 DNA reads TGTGCCAGCAGCTCGGCCCGGACTAGAAGTGTGTCAACAGATACGCAGTATTTT.

The chain employs TRBV19 and TRBJ1-5, with 7 positions matching TRBD1. CDR1 is LNHDA, CDR2 SQIVND, per germline (reference sequence). V gave up 5 bases and J gave up 3 bases; unmatched junction bases: 10. The CDR3 covers 16 residues. The CDR3 bases are TGTGCCAGTAGTTCCCTGTGGCAGGGGGACAATCAGCCCCAGCATTTT. Protein sequence: CASSSLWQGDNQPQHF. The whole variable domain, remainder taken from reference TRBV19 and TRBJ1-5, is DGGITQSPKYLFRKEGQNVTLSCEQNLNHDAMYWYRQDPGQGLRLIYYSQIVNDFQKGDIAEGYSVSREKKESFPLTVTSAQKNPTAFYLCASSSLWQGDNQPQHFGDGTRLSIL.

The chain is built from TRBV28 and TRBJ1-4; no definite D call. The CDR3 is 12 amino acids. Trimming removed 1 base from V and 7 bases from J, with 4 bases in between. CDR1 is MDHEN, CDR2 SYDVKM, per germline. The CDR3 loop reads CASSLFGEKLFF. CDR3 DNA: TGTGCCAGCAGTTTATTCGGTGAAAAACTGTTTTTT.

The rearrangement links TRBV19 to TRBJ1-6, with D hard to call. V lost 5 bases and J lost 6, with 11 bases in between. The CDR3 sequence is 14 residues long. Germline CDR1 is LNHDA and CDR2 is SQIVND (reference sequence). In DNA form, the CDR3 reads TGTGCCAGTAGTCCCCCAGCGGGTAATTCACCCCTCCACTTT. The encoded protein is CASSPPAGNSPLHF. The variable domain in full, completed from reference TRBV19 and TRBJ1-6, reads DGGITQSPKYLFRKEGQNVTLSCEQNLNHDAMYWYRQDPGQGLRLIYYSQIVNDFQKGDIAEGYSVSREKKESFPLTVTSAQKNPTAFYLCASSPPAGNSPLHFGNGTRLTVT.

The V gene is TRBV25-1, the J gene TRBJ2-1; 10 nucleotides line up with TRBD1. The CDR3 consists of 13 residues. Germline CDR1 reads MGHDK; CDR2 reads SYGVNS. After removal of 5 bases from V and 10 bases from J, the junction contained 5 bases not matched to a gene. In DNA form, the CDR3 reads TGTGCCAGCAGTAAGACAGGGGGCTGGGAGCAGTTCTTC. Translating it yields CASSKTGGWEQFF.

V usage is TRBV18 and J usage is TRBJ2-7; perhaps D is TRBD1 or TRBD2 (5 bases each). The V gene lost 6 bases and the J gene lost 1 base, with 19 bases spanning the gap. CDR3 size: 16 residues. Germline V gene lookup returns CDR1 KGHSH and CDR2 LQKENI. The CDR3 coding sequence is TGTGCCAGCTCCTCTCTTCGGGACGGAAGGTCCTACGAGCAGTACTTC. It codes for CASSSLRDGRSYEQYF.

This chain joins TRBV7-2 and TRBJ1-5, with 7 bases identical to TRBD1. CDR1 and CDR2 from the germline V gene are SGHTA and FQGNSA. J gave up 6 bases and V 3 bases, and 5 bases lay outside the gene matches. The CDR3 sequence is 14 residues long. The CDR3 bases are TGTGCCAGCAGCTTCGACAGGGAGGCTCAGCCCCAGCATTTT. This gives the protein CASSFDREAQPQHF.

The chain combines TRBV7-8 with TRBJ1-5; 9 bases are shared with TRBD1. In germline, CDR1 is SGHVS, CDR2 FQNEAQ. CDR3 length equals 15 residues. The J segment lost 5 bases and the V segment lost 6 bases, leaving 8 bases of the junction unmatched. The CDR3 loop is CASRSDRGGDQPQHF. The CDR3, as DNA: TGTGCCAGCAGATCGGACAGGGGCGGTGATCAGCCCCAGCATTTT.

The V call is TRBV28, the J call TRBJ2-3; 8 positions match TRBD2. After removal of 4 bases from V and 0 bases from J, the junction contained 6 bases not matched to a gene. Germline CDR1 MDHEN, CDR2 SYDVKM. The CDR3 spans 16 residues. The CDR3 bases are TGTGCCAGCAGTTCCCCCGCTAGCGGGAGCACAGATACGCAGTATTTT. As protein: CASSSPASGSTDTQYF.

This chain's CDR3 is CASSPPNLGPNTQYF. DNA of the CDR3: TGTGCCAGCAGCCCCCCGAATTTAGGACCGAATACGCAGTATTTT. V and J are TRBV28 and TRBJ2-3; D not certain. The CDR3 spans 15 residues. Between the trimmed V and J ends, which lost 6 bases and 7 bases, there was a span of 20 bases. The V gene's germline CDR1 is MDHEN and CDR2 SYDVKM.

In this sample, this clone turned up once. The gene calls are TRBV10-3 and TRBJ1-1, with a possible D match to TRBD1 (6 bases). The germline V and J ends were trimmed by 4 bases and 1 base, with 10 bases remaining between them. The CDR3 consists of 14 residues. Germline CDR1 and CDR2: ENHRY and SYGVKD. The CDR3 DNA reads as TGTGCCATCAGTGCGGACAGCAAGAACACTGAAGCTTTCTTT. This gives the protein CAISADSKNTEAFF.

This clone was seen only once. The CDR3, as DNA: TGTGCCAGCAGTTACTCACCAGGGAACTACGAGCAGTACTTC. Translated, it gives CASSYSPGNYEQYF. The V gene is TRBV6-5, the J gene TRBJ2-7; possible D gene TRBD1, 5 bases. V was clipped by 0 bases and J by 3 bases, with 9 bases between them. The CDR3 runs 14 residues. Germline V gene sequence: CDR1 MNHEY, CDR2 SVGAGI.

The chain has TRBV6-5 and TRBJ1-2, with 10 positions matching TRBD1. CDR3 length: 13 residues. Germline V gene sequence: CDR1 MNHEY, CDR2 SVGAGI. J gave up 8 bases and V 6 bases, and 6 bases lay outside the gene matches. CDR3 DNA sequence: TGTGCCAGCAGCCACCGGGACAGGGGCGGCTACACCTTC. Translation: CASSHRDRGGYTF.

V is TRBV5-1 and J is TRBJ2-2; a weak D match, TRBD1 (5 bases). Germline values: CDR1 SGHRS, CDR2 YFSETQ. This CDR3 spans 14 amino acids. Trimming took 0 bases from V and 6 from J, leaving 9 bases between them. The CDR3 nucleotides read TGCGCCAGCAGCTTGGTCAGGGTGGCCGGGGAGCTGTTTTTT. It codes for CASSLVRVAGELFF.

The rearrangement uses TRBV19 and TRBJ1-1; unclear D gene. V dropped 3 bases and J dropped 3 bases, with 11 bases sitting between them. CDR3 length equals 14 residues. The V gene's germline CDR1 is LNHDA and CDR2 SQIVND (reference sequence). In DNA, the CDR3 is TGTGCCAGTAGTATTAATGAGGGCCACACTGAAGCTTTCTTT. Encoded protein: CASSINEGHTEAFF.

This clone was recorded only once. V and J are TRBV20-1 and TRBJ2-7; D unclear. The CDR3 consists of 10 residues. Germline loops: CDR1 DFQATT, CDR2 SNEGSKA (reference sequence). V was shortened by 6 bases and J by 6 bases, with 9 bases between the two germline ends. CDR3 sequence: CSAQVAEQYF. The CDR3 nucleotides are TGCAGTGCCCAGGTAGCCGAGCAGTACTTC.

This sequence joins TRBV11-2 and TRBJ2-4; 7 bases align to TRBD1. Trimming at V came to 5 bases and at J to 0 bases, leaving 7 bases not matched to a gene. The CDR3 extends over 16 amino acids. Germline V gene sequence: CDR1 SGHAT, CDR2 FQNNGV. The CDR3: CASSLLGTVAKNIQYF. The CDR3 DNA reads as TGTGCCAGCAGCCTTCTCGGGACAGTAGCCAAAAACATTCAGTACTTC.

The rearrangement joins TRBV7-2 to TRBJ2-3, with 7 bases aligning to TRBD2. Germline assignment: CDR1 SGHTA and CDR2 FQGNSA. V trimming: 1 base; J trimming: 0 bases; junction bases outside the gene matches: 7. The CDR3 contains 17 residues. The CDR3 region has the DNA TGTGCCAGCAGCTTAGACGCGGGAGCAGTGAGCACAGATACGCAGTATTTT. Translating gives CASSLDAGAVSTDTQYF. Full variable domain (missing parts from reference TRBV7-2 and TRBJ2-3): GAGVSQSPSNKVTEKGKDVELRCDPISGHTALYWYRQSLGQGLEFLIYFQGNSAPDKSGLPSDRFSAERTGGSVSTLTIQRTQQEDSAVYLCASSLDAGAVSTDTQYFGPGTRLTVL.

V usage is TRBV10-2 and J usage is TRBJ1-1, with a possible D match to TRBD1 (5 bases). Trimming stripped 6 bases from V and 0 bases from J, with 8 bases between. This CDR3 has 13 residues. The germline gives CDR1 WSHSY, CDR2 SAAADI. CDR3: CASSGAMNTEAFF. The CDR3 nucleotides read TGCGCCAGCAGCGGGGCCATGAACACTGAAGCTTTCTTT.

This chain links TRBV14 with TRBJ2-7, with D possibly being TRBD2 (5 bases). CDR1 SGHDN and CDR2 FVKESK come from the germline V gene. This CDR3 has 14 residues. With 3 bases removed from V and 5 bases from J, the gap between germline ends came to 14 bases. The CDR3 nucleotides read TGTGCCAGCAGCCAGTGGAGGAACCTGGACGAGCAGTACTTC. It is translated as CASSQWRNLDEQYF.

As to this clone: One junction end disagrees with the germline gene, perhaps due to a read error. V is TRBV14 and J is TRBJ1-1; D possibly corresponds to TRBD1 (5 bases). CDR1 is SGHDN, CDR2 FVKESK, per germline. The CDR3 has 12 amino acids. DNA for the CDR3: TGTGCCAGCAGCCAAGATGGGACTGTAGCTTTCTTT. Translating gives CASSQDGTVAFF.

The V call is TRBV5-6, the J call TRBJ2-3, with 10 bases aligning to TRBD1. Germline V CDR1 and CDR2: SGHDT, YYEEEE. The CDR3 consists of 15 residues. V lost 4 bases, J lost 3 bases, and 5 bases stayed unmatched. CDR3 protein: CASSRDRGVTDTQYF. The DNA of the CDR3 is TGTGCCAGCAGCAGGGACAGGGGTGTAACAGATACGCAGTATTTT.

The V and J genes are TRBV19 and TRBJ1-1; D perhaps matches TRBD1 (5 bases). Trimming stripped 4 bases from V and 1 base from J, with 13 bases between. Germline V gene lookup returns CDR1 LNHDA and CDR2 SQIVND (reference sequence). The CDR3 sequence is 15 residues long. The CDR3 loop is CASSTMGRTNTEAFF. CDR3 DNA: TGTGCCAGTAGTACGATGGGACGGACGAACACTGAAGCTTTCTTT.

V is TRBV7-2 and J is TRBJ1-5; no clear D gene. CDR1 SGHTA and CDR2 FQGNSA come from the germline V gene. The CDR3 has 12 amino acids. With 6 bases removed from V and 4 bases from J, the gap between germline ends came to 7 bases. CDR3 loop: CASRGDNQPQHF. The CDR3 bases are TGTGCCAGCAGGGGCGATAATCAGCCCCAGCATTTT.

V usage is TRBV11-2 and J usage is TRBJ2-1; 9 bases align to TRBD2. CDR3 length equals 16 residues. Unmatched junction bases numbered 10, after V lost 2 bases and J lost 8 bases. Germline loops: CDR1 SGHAT, CDR2 FQNNGV. Here the CDR3 DNA reads TGTGCCAGCAGCTTATTATCGGCGGGAGGGCCGCATGAGCAGTTCTTC. Amino acids: CASSLLSAGGPHEQFF.

This clone was seen a handful of times. The chain links TRBV30 to TRBJ1-5; D is unclear. The CDR3 contains 15 residues. V shed 3 bases and J shed 1 base, with 13 bases lying between them. Germline CDR1 GTSNPN, CDR2 SVGIG (reference sequence). CDR3 protein: CAWSGGEWSNQPQHF. The DNA for the CDR3 is TGTGCCTGGAGCGGAGGTGAGTGGAGCAATCAGCCCCAGCATTTT.

This clone was seen only once. The chain links TRBV30 to TRBJ1-3; D unclear. The CDR3 has 17 amino acids. Between the trimmed V and J ends, which lost 2 bases and 5 bases, there was a span of 22 bases. The V gene's germline CDR1 is GTSNPN and CDR2 SVGIG (reference sequence). The CDR3 protein is CAWSPVGRVGSRNTIYF. The CDR3 nucleotides are TGTGCCTGGAGTCCCGTAGGACGGGTAGGAAGTCGAAACACCATATATTTT. Based on the CDR3 plus reference TRBV30 and TRBJ1-3, the full variable domain is SQTIHQWPATLVQPVGSPLSLECTVEGTSNPNLYWYRQAAGRGLQLLFYSVGIGQISSEVPQNLSASRPQDRQFILSSKKLLLSDSGFYLCAWSPVGRVGSRNTIYFGEGSWLTVV.